This T cell receptor (beta chain) comes out of a study of blood T cells in healthy people across ages (dated by TCRdb to between 2014 and 2017). Study-level background: Template switching captured roughly one uniquely barcoded TCR beta cDNA molecule per two T cells in model experiments. Four age groups were formed from the donors: young (average about 15 years), middle-aged (approximately 42), aged (roughly 56) and long-lived (around 80). Using the same blood draw, the study looked at two additional independent replicas of 1 million unique cDNA reads for two donors, one aged 18 to 30 and the other aged 80 or older. To avoid experimental bias, donors of different ages were distributed randomly across sequencing lanes. Age-related changes in TCR beta repertoire diversity were measured in the study by deep sequencing normalized with unique cDNA molecular identifiers. Points the paper makes about the study in general: A strong correlation was found between observed TCR beta diversity and the percentage of naive T cells measured by flow cytometry. Estimates of total diversity from one million sequenced T cells were regarded as lower bounds and underestimates. The CMV infection status of donors was not known, potentially confounding age-related changes in expanded clonotypes. Compared with the aged group, the long-lived group had more naive CD4+ T cells, fewer expanded clones and increased TCR diversity, suggesting age selection. Because profiling used bulk unsorted PBMCs, naive and antigen-experienced compartments could not be compared conclusively. As age increased, observed TCR beta diversity per million T cells dropped in a roughly linear way, and a significant reduction was already evident by age 40.

The donors were about 40 Caucasian individuals from Russia, aged roughly 6 to 100 years, who were systemically healthy. About 9.8 milliliters of peripheral blood were drawn from each donor into EDTA-treated Vacutainer tubes. Ficoll-Paque density-gradient centrifugation was used to isolate PBMCs, with at least 6.5 million per sample. Total RNA was extracted from PBMCs with Trizol reagent, with at least 6 micrograms obtained per sample. For every donor, flow cytometry on a PBMC aliquot measured the percentage of naive CD45RAhigh/CD27high T cells. Note on this clonotype: Its recognized antigen is unknown. No quality values exist for individual bases; no much larger clone is one base distant.

The library was produced with 5' RACE. These reads were obtained on an Illumina HiSeq 2500. A second PCR of 7 to 11 cycles was performed with a sample-barcoded 5' primer and a J-beta primer mix. A template-switch 5' adaptor carrying 12 random nucleotides introduced a unique molecular identifier onto each TCR beta cDNA molecule. At least 2.5 million CDR3-containing paired-end reads were obtained from each sample. The Mint cDNA synthesis kit, primed by a TRBC-specific oligonucleotide, was used to synthesize first-strand cDNA from all RNA. Following uracil-DNA glycosylase treatment, a first 18-cycle PCR with universal primers M1SS and BC2_uni_R was performed on all cDNA. The published analysis was carried out like this. For normalization, 1 million high-quality reads were randomly selected from each sample, with every read carrying a distinct molecular identifier. Reads sharing molecular identifiers were discarded rather than binned into consensus sequences. MiTCR, run with a Q25 quality threshold and the strictest error-elimination algorithm, handled CDR3 identification, clonotype clustering and error correction. Lower-bound total TCR beta diversity was estimated with a nonparametric unseen species model using Euler transformation. TCRdb's own reprocessing of the public reads used fastp at Q25 and MiXCR and kept productive beta chains. Entries that share a CDR3 protein sequence are merged under the most common genes and DNA. The V and J calls follow TCRdb's processing rather than the paper's. A total of 1,500,000 or so distinct CDR3 sequences appear in this sample, approximately 43% of them only once. Approximately 4.1% of the sample is held by the ten biggest clonotypes.

The CDR3 runs 14 residues from the cysteine to the phenylalanine. Of the read, only the CDR3 DNA is kept; its 42 bases are in frame from base 1. V lost 5 bases and J lost 3 bases, and the count of bases not matched to a germline gene is 5. According to the germline V gene, CDR1 reads SGHTA and CDR2 reads FQGNSA. Here the chain combines TRBV7-2 and TRBJ2-3, with 7 junctional bases fitting TRBD2. The sequenced sample consisted of blood. The TCR sequence derives from a woman between 18 and 29 years old in good health. The bases read TGTGCCAGCAGCGCCTGGGGGGGAACAGATACGCAGTATTTT. This translates into CASSAWGGTDTQYF.